One sample yielded the 18 T cell receptor beta chains listed below, sequenced in a study of cytomegalovirus exposure and HLA in healthy donors. Researchers ran the PCR with 60 Vbeta and 13 Jbeta primers. Sequencing was performed with immunoSEQ multiplex PCR; in TCRdb, only in-frame clones are kept and a portion is missing. Among tens of thousands of clones listed, roughly 79% were seen once. The material sequenced was PBMCs. All receptors come from a male donor in good health and CMV-seronegative.

J is TRBJ2-1 and V is TRBV28; D remains ambiguous. The CDR3 extends over 13 amino acids. Trimming removed 8 bases at V and 6 bases at J, with 14 bases between. The germline V gene has CDR1 MDHEN and CDR2 SYDVKM. CDR3 in amino acids: CASLYPHSNEQFF. CDR3 nucleotide sequence: TGTGCCAGCCTCTACCCGCACTCCAATGAGCAGTTCTTC. Full variable domain (missing parts from reference TRBV28 and TRBJ2-1): DVKVTQSSRYLVKRTGEKVFLECVQDMDHENMFWYRQDPGLGLRLIYFSYDVKMKEKGDIPEGYSVSREKKERFSLILESASTNQTSMYLCASLYPHSNEQFFGPGTRLTVL.

In the case of this clone: Its ends do not fully match the called genes, so a read error is possible. The chain combines TRBV6-5 with TRBJ2-7; TRBD2 agrees at 7 bases. Germline loops: CDR1 MNHEY, CDR2 SVGAGI. The CDR3 consists of 15 residues. Here the CDR3 DNA reads TGTGCCAGCAGTTTTACCCTGACTAGCTCCCACGAGCAGTACTTC. Its protein is CASSFTLTSSHEQYF.

The genes are TRBV7-2 and TRBJ2-3; 8 nucleotides agree with TRBD1. After removal of 4 bases from V and 1 base from J, the junction contained 4 bases not matched to a gene. CDR3 length: 15 amino acids. Germline CDR1 reads SGHTA; CDR2 reads FQGNSA. The CDR3 DNA sequence: TGTGCCAGCAGCTACGGGACAGGTCGCACAGATACGCAGTATTTT. This codes for CASSYGTGRTDTQYF.

V and J are TRBV9 and TRBJ2-5, with D hard to call. Germline V gene lookup returns CDR1 SGDLS and CDR2 YYNGEE. V was clipped by 0 bases and J by 5 bases, with 8 bases between them. The CDR3 is 13 residues long. The CDR3 DNA follows: TGTGCCAGCAGCGTAGATCTCTCCGAGACCCAGTACTTC. This translates into CASSVDLSETQYF.

This chain uses TRBV7-9 with TRBJ1-1, with TRBD1 matching 10 bases. From germline, CDR1 is SEHNR and CDR2 FQNEAQ (reference sequence). The trim removed 5 bases at V and 3 bases at J, leaving 6 bases unmatched. The CDR3 consists of 15 residues. DNA for the CDR3: TGTGCCAGCAGCCTGAGACAGGGGGCGGACACTGAAGCTTTCTTT. It yields the protein CASSLRQGADTEAFF.

The table lists this clone with a few counts. The chain carries TRBV7-2 and TRBJ2-1, with 11 bases lining up with TRBD2. The CDR3 has 18 amino acids. The V gene end was trimmed by 5 bases and the J gene end by 4 bases; junction bases not matched to a gene: 13. The germline V gene has CDR1 SGHTA and CDR2 FQGNSA. The CDR3 bases are TGTGCCAGCAGCCAGAACTTTTTAGCGGGAGGGCCGTACAATGAGCAGTTCTTC. Translated: CASSQNFLAGGPYNEQFF.

The chain is built from TRBV19 and TRBJ1-2, with 10 positions matching TRBD1. V shed 8 bases and J 4 bases; nucleotides not matched to a gene: 13. Germline CDR1 LNHDA, CDR2 SQIVND (reference sequence). The CDR3 has 16 amino acids. CDR3 nucleotide sequence: TGTGCCAGTTTAGCGGACAGGGGGGCCTACCCCTATGGCTACACCTTC. This translates into CASLADRGAYPYGYTF.

The chain combines TRBV6-6 with TRBJ2-3, with 9 bases that match TRBD2. Looked up from germline, CDR1 is MNHNY and CDR2 is SVGAGI (reference sequence). Losses at the gene ends were 2 bases for V and 0 bases for J; bases not matched to a gene: 0. The CDR3 totals 15 residues. CDR3 sequence reads: CASSYTSGSTDTQYF. In nucleotides, the CDR3 is TGTGCCAGCAGTTACACTAGCGGGAGCACAGATACGCAGTATTTT.

The chain uses TRBV28 and TRBJ1-1; 11 bases map to TRBD1. Germline V gene data show CDR1 as MDHEN and CDR2 as SYDVKM. Unmatched junction bases numbered 4, after V lost 2 bases and J lost 5 bases. The CDR3 has 15 amino acids. The DNA of the CDR3 is TGTGCCAGCAGTTTAACCGGGACAGGGGGGACTGAAGCTTTCTTT. This encodes CASSLTGTGGTEAFF.

V gene TRBV9 combines with J gene TRBJ2-7; perhaps TRBD2 as D (5 bases). The germline CDR1 and CDR2 sequences are SGDLS and YYNGEE. V lost 0 bases, J lost 4 bases, and 14 bases lay in between. CDR3 size: 15 residues. The CDR3 nucleotides read TGTGCCAGCAGCGTAGCCGAGGGCCCAAGATACGAGCAGTACTTC. This sequence encodes CASSVAEGPRYEQYF.

This clone was observed a few times. This sequence joins TRBV9 and TRBJ1-1; D remains unclear. CDR3 length: 14 amino acids. Germline V gives CDR1 SGDLS, CDR2 YYNGEE. The ends were cut back, 4 bases at V and 1 base at J, with 11 bases in the middle. This CDR3 reads CASSPRTANTEAFF. The CDR3 bases are TGTGCCAGCAGCCCGAGAACTGCGAACACTGAAGCTTTCTTT.

The chain employs TRBV7-9 and TRBJ1-1; D gene uncertain. The CDR3 consists of 14 residues. CDR1 is SEHNR and CDR2 is FQNEAQ in the germline V gene (reference sequence). V was clipped by 1 base and J by 7 bases, with 13 bases between them. CDR3 loop: CASSLESQELEAFF. The CDR3 DNA reads as TGTGCCAGCAGCTTAGAATCCCAGGAACTTGAAGCTTTCTTT.

This clone turned up a few times. The rearrangement links TRBV9 to TRBJ2-6; D remains unclear. The CDR3 extends over 16 amino acids. Germline CDR1 reads SGDLS; CDR2 reads YYNGEE. The V end lost 4 bases, the J end lost 1 base, and 12 bases lay between the germline ends. The CDR3 spells CASSPRLTSGANVLTF. The DNA of the CDR3 is TGTGCCAGCAGCCCCAGACTGACTTCTGGGGCCAACGTCCTGACTTTC.

The chain employs TRBV30 and TRBJ2-1, with 9 bases lining up with TRBD1. This CDR3 has 17 residues. V was pared by 5 bases and J by 2 bases, with 13 bases of the junction left unmatched. The germline gives CDR1 GTSNPN, CDR2 SVGIG (reference sequence). The CDR3: CAWGSGQGFRAYNEQFF. CDR3 coding DNA: TGTGCCTGGGGCTCTGGACAGGGGTTTAGGGCCTACAATGAGCAGTTCTTC.

The chain joins TRBV4-1 to TRBJ2-5, with unresolved D. The CDR3 runs 14 residues. CDR1 is MGHRA, CDR2 YSYEKL, per germline. The germline V and J ends were trimmed by 2 bases and 3 bases, with 10 bases remaining between them. The CDR3 here is CASSQLTEKETQYF. The CDR3 DNA follows: TGCGCCAGCAGCCAATTGACGGAGAAAGAGACCCAGTACTTC.

The chain employs TRBV5-4 and TRBJ2-7; D remains ambiguous. Deletions cut 2 bases from V and 3 bases from J, with 9 bases between. The CDR3 sequence is 13 residues long. Germline V gives CDR1 SGHNT, CDR2 YYREEE (reference sequence). The CDR3 protein is CASSFDTHYEQYF. The CDR3 DNA follows: TGTGCCAGCAGCTTTGACACACACTACGAGCAGTACTTC.

The rearrangement links TRBV28 to TRBJ1-6; a possible D gene is TRBD1 (6 bases). The germline V gene has CDR1 MDHEN and CDR2 SYDVKM. The CDR3 is 18 amino acids. Trimming took off 5 bases at V and 8 bases at J, with 25 bases between the two ends. CDR3 nucleotide sequence: TGTGCCAGCAGTCCTAGACAGGATTTCCTTCAGGTTGATTCACCCCTCCACTTT. Translating gives CASSPRQDFLQVDSPLHF.

The chain employs TRBV5-1 and TRBJ2-1, with 16 bases fitting TRBD2. The length of the CDR3 is 19 residues. V shed 4 bases and J 3 bases; nucleotides not matched to a gene: 10. Germline values: CDR1 SGHRS, CDR2 YFSETQ. CDR3 loop: CASSEGLAGGPKNYNEQFF. CDR3 bases: TGCGCCAGCAGCGAGGGACTAGCGGGGGGGCCTAAAAACTACAATGAGCAGTTCTTC. The full variable domain, its missing parts supplied by reference TRBV5-1 and TRBJ2-1, is KAGVTQTPRYLIKTRGQQVTLSCSPISGHRSVSWYQQTPGQGLQFLFEYFSETQRNKGNFPGRFSGRQFSNSRSEMNVSTLELGDSALYLCASSEGLAGGPKNYNEQFFGPGTRLTVL.